This TCR beta chain derives from a study of shared clonotypes between healthy human individuals. Study background: Three CD4 naive, three CD4 memory, two CD8 naive and one CD8 memory plate were used per donor.

V was clipped by 1 base and J by 5 bases, with 9 bases between them. Per germline, CDR1 LNHNV and CDR2 YYDKDF (reference sequence). The CDR3 runs 14 residues. Comments on this clone: Its antigen is undetermined.

General study results and limits: Memory subsets generally showed lower estimated richness than naive subsets. Having only a few donors restricted how much genetic and exposure-history diversity was captured.

Sequencing was at deep level. Here immunoSEQ multiplex PCR was the method, and the copy in TCRdb shows in-frame clones only, minus some. The profile shows 950,000 to 1,300,000 clones, more than 60% of them singletons. This chain connects TRBV15 to TRBJ2-1; the D is unclear. The TCR was taken from a man aged 18 to 30 in good health. The sample was memory CD4+ T cells sorted from blood. Described subset: CD45RA-negative fraction. Here the CDR3 reads CATSRGLGNNEQFF. CDR3 nucleotide sequence: TGTGCCACCAGCAGAGGACTGGGAAACAATGAGCAGTTCTTC.